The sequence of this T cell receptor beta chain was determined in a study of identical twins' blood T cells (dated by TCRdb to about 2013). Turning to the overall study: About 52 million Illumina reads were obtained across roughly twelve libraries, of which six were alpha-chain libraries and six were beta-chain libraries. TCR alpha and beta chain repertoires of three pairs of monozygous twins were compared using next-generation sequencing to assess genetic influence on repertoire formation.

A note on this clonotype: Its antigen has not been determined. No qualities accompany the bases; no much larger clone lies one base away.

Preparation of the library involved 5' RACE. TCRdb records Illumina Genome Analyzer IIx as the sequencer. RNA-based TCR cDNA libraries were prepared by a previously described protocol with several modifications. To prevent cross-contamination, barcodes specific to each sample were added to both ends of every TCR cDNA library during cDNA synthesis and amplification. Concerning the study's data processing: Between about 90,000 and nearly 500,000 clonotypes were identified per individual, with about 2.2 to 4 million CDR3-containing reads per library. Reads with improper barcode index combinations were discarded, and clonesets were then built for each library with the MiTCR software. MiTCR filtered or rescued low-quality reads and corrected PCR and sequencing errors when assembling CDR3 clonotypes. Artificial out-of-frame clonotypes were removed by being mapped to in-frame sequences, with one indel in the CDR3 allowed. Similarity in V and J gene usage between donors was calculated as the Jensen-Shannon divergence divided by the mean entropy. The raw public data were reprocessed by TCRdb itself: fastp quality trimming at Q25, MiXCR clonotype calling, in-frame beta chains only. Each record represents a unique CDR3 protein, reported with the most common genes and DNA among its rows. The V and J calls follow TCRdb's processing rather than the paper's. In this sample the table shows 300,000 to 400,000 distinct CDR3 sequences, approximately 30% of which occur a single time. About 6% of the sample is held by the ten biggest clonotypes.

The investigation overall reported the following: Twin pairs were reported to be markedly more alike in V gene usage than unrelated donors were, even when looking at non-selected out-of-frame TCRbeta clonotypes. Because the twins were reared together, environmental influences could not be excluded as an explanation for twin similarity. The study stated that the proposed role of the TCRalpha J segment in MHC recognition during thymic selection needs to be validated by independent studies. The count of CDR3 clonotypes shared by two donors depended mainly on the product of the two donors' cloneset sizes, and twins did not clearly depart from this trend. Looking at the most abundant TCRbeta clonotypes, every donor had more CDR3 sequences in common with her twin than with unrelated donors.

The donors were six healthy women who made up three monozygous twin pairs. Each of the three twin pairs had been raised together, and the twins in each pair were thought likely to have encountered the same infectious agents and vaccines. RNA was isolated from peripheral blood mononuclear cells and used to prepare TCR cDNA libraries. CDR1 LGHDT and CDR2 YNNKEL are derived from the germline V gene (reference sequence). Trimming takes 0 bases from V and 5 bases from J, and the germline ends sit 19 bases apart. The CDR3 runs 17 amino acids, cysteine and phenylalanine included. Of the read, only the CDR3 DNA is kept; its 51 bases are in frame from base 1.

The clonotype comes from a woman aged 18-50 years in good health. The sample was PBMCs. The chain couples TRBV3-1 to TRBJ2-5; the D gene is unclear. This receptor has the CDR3 CASSQERMTRNYETQYF. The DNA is TGTGCCAGCAGCCAAGAGCGAATGACCCGGAATTACGAGACCCAGTACTTC.